This T cell receptor beta chain was documented in a study of blood T cell repertoires in COVID-19. The CDR3 is made up of 15 amino acids. Trimming took off 1 base at V and 1 base at J, with 11 bases between the two ends. CDR1 SGHRS and CDR2 YFSETQ come from the germline V gene. In the original workflow: How many nucleated cells were present was estimated from reference gene primer amplification. Assay used: immunoSEQ multiplex PCR; TCRdb lists only in-frame clones, some missing. Clone size and the V and J calls come from that table; the DNA yielded D and trimming. Of 95,000 to 150,000 clones detected, less than 75% appear once; the ten largest clones hold approximately 0.79%.

The clonotype comes from a human donor with acute or convalescent COVID-19. The donor label of this sample is uncertain. This chain uses TRBV5-1 with TRBJ1-1; D is unclear. The sequenced material came from peripheral blood. CDR3 DNA sequence: TGCGCCAGCAGCTTGAACCGTGGCGGGAACACTGAAGCTTTCTTT. Protein: CASSLNRGGNTEAFF.